This passage covers 15 T cell receptor beta chains from one sample sequenced in a study of cytomegalovirus exposure and HLA in healthy donors. Only in-frame clones appear in the TCRdb table, and some are missing; sequencing was by immunoSEQ multiplex PCR. Of about 180,000 clones in the sample, 85% were seen once. Sequencing was carried out using PBMCs. Source of these receptors: a man aged 18 to 30 in good health and CMV-seropositive.

Concerning this clone itself: The sample has other DNA sequences that encode this CDR3 too. This chain links TRBV5-1 with TRBJ1-1, with 7 positions matching TRBD1. The CDR3 runs 12 residues. Germline trimming cut 2 bases from V and 5 bases from J; bases unmatched to any gene: 0. CDR1 SGHRS and CDR2 YFSETQ come from the germline V gene. The CDR3 spells CASSLQGTEAFF. CDR3 nucleotide sequence: TGCGCCAGCAGCTTACAGGGGACTGAAGCTTTCTTT.

This rearrangement joins TRBV7-9 to TRBJ1-1; no firm D call. Deletions cut 6 bases from V and 1 base from J, with 9 bases between. CDR3 length: 13 amino acids. From germline, CDR1 is SEHNR and CDR2 FQNEAQ (reference sequence). CDR3: CASRTTGNTEAFF. The CDR3 DNA is TGTGCCAGCAGGACCACGGGGAACACTGAAGCTTTCTTT. Variable domain in full (rest from reference TRBV7-9 and TRBJ1-1): DTGVSQNPRHKITKRGQNVTFRCDPISEHNRLYWYRQTLGQGPEFLTYFQNEAQLEKSRLLSDRFSAERPKGSFSTLEIQRTEQGDSAMYLCASRTTGNTEAFFGQGTRLTVV.

The chain couples TRBV6-4 to TRBJ1-2; tentative D call: TRBD1 (5 bases). There are 15 residues in the CDR3. The germline gives CDR1 MRHNA, CDR2 SNTAGT. Trimming stripped 6 bases from V and 4 bases from J, with 18 bases between. The CDR3 DNA reads TGTGCCAGCAGGCCTGAGCTCGGGGGAGGCTATGGCTACACCTTC. Protein: CASRPELGGGYGYTF.

J is TRBJ2-5 and V is TRBV5-1; the match to TRBD1 covers 8 bases. The CDR3 contains 15 residues. V shed 4 bases and J 5 bases; nucleotides not matched to a gene: 10. Germline loops: CDR1 SGHRS, CDR2 YFSETQ. The CDR3 DNA reads TGCGCCAGCAGCGCGACAGGGGATCGGATTGAGACCCAGTACTTC. Translating gives CASSATGDRIETQYF.

This sequence joins TRBV7-2 and TRBJ2-7, with 10 positions matching TRBD2. Germline CDR1 and CDR2: SGHTA and FQGNSA. This CDR3 has 15 residues. Germline trimming cut 7 bases from V and 2 bases from J; bases unmatched to any gene: 8. The CDR3 sequence is CASTFSGGLTYEQYF. In DNA, the CDR3 is TGTGCCAGCACCTTTAGCGGGGGGCTCACCTACGAGCAGTACTTC.

The CDR3 sequence is CASSMGLAGVETQYF. In DNA form, the CDR3 reads TGTGCCAGTAGTATGGGACTAGCGGGAGTGGAGACCCAGTACTTC. The chain carries TRBV19 and TRBJ2-5; 14 nucleotides align to TRBD2. CDR3 length equals 15 residues. Trimming cost V 3 bases and J 5 bases; bases outside gene matches: 2. From germline, CDR1 is LNHDA and CDR2 SQIVND (reference sequence). The full variable domain, completed using reference TRBV19 and TRBJ2-5, is DGGITQSPKYLFRKEGQNVTLSCEQNLNHDAMYWYRQDPGQGLRLIYYSQIVNDFQKGDIAEGYSVSREKKESFPLTVTSAQKNPTAFYLCASSMGLAGVETQYFGPGTRLLVL.

The rearrangement links TRBV10-2 to TRBJ2-3; 8 bases map to TRBD2. CDR3 length: 15 amino acids. V was clipped by 7 bases and J by 4 bases; unmatched bases: 10. Per germline, CDR1 WSHSY and CDR2 SAAADI. The CDR3, as DNA: TGCGCCAGCAACCCCGGGGGGGCGCGTGCAGATACGCAGTATTTT. This sequence encodes CASNPGGARADTQYF.

This chain connects TRBV5-4 to TRBJ2-7; 8 bases line up with TRBD2. The CDR3 has 15 residues. Trimming cost V 4 bases and J 0 bases; bases outside gene matches: 6. In germline, CDR1 is SGHNT, CDR2 YYREEE (reference sequence). In DNA, the CDR3 is TGTGCCAGCAGCCCCCTCGGGGGGGCCTCCTACGAGCAGTACTTC. Amino acids: CASSPLGGASYEQYF. Filled out from reference TRBV5-4 and TRBJ2-7, the complete variable domain reads ETGVTQSPTHLIKTRGQQVTLRCSSQSGHNTVSWYQQALGQGPQFIFQYYREEENGRGNFPPRFSGLQFPNYSSELNVNALELDDSALYLCASSPLGGASYEQYFGPGTRLTVT.

There are many counts of this clone. The chain combines TRBV27 with TRBJ2-7; 9 nucleotides align to TRBD1. The J segment lost 0 bases and the V segment lost 3 bases, leaving 9 bases of the junction unmatched. The germline CDR1 and CDR2 sequences are MNHEY and SMNVEV (reference sequence). This CDR3 spans 17 amino acids. CDR3 nucleotides: TGTGCCAGCAGTTTTACCGGGACAGGGATTCTCTCCTACGAGCAGTACTTC. Translation gives CASSFTGTGILSYEQYF.

The table lists this clone with a few counts. The chain is built from TRBV10-3 and TRBJ2-1; D is perhaps TRBD2 (6 bases). From germline, CDR1 is ENHRY and CDR2 SYGVKD. Trimming stripped 2 bases from V and 6 bases from J, with 14 bases between. The CDR3 has 15 residues. The CDR3 DNA is TGTGCCATCAGTGAGCCCGGGACTGGACCCAATGAGCAGTTCTTC. This encodes CAISEPGTGPNEQFF.

This chain connects TRBV27 to TRBJ2-3, with 10 bases fitting TRBD2. Germline-derived CDR1 and CDR2 are MNHEY and SMNVEV (reference sequence). V lost 8 bases, J lost 5 bases, and 13 bases stayed unmatched. The length of the CDR3 is 16 residues. CDR3 sequence (DNA): TGTGCCAGCCCACCCCAGCGGGAGGGTTCCGGAGATACGCAGTATTTT. It encodes CASPPQREGSGDTQYF.

V and J are TRBV4-2 and TRBJ2-3; 7 bases agree with TRBD1. The ends lost 0 bases at V and 6 bases at J; junction bases unmatched: 6. The CDR3 loop spans 15 amino acids. Germline CDR1 and CDR2: LGHNA and YNFKEQ. The CDR3 is CASSQEARGPDTQYF. The CDR3, as DNA: TGTGCCAGCAGCCAAGAGGCGAGGGGGCCCGATACGCAGTATTTT.

J is TRBJ2-7 and V is TRBV10-2; D uncertain. The germline V gene encodes CDR1 WSHSY and CDR2 SAAADI. V lost 3 bases and J lost 2, with 5 bases in between. This CDR3 is built from 12 residues. CDR3 region: CASSDLAYEQYF. The DNA of the CDR3 is TGCGCCAGCAGTGACTTAGCCTACGAGCAGTACTTC.

The chain links TRBV4-1 to TRBJ2-3; 8 bases fit TRBD1. CDR3 size: 17 residues. V lost 0 bases and J lost 2; bases outside the gene matches: 7. Germline V gives CDR1 MGHRA, CDR2 YSYEKL. The CDR3, as DNA: TGCGCCAGCAGCCAAGAGGGCAGGGGGCGAGACACAGATACGCAGTATTTT. Protein product: CASSQEGRGRDTDTQYF.

CDR3 coding DNA: TGTGCCAGTCGACAGGCGCTAGGGAGCAATCAGCCCCAGCATTTT. Its translation: CASRQALGSNQPQHF. The rearrangement links TRBV28 to TRBJ1-5; tentative D call: TRBD1 (6 bases). V was shortened by 9 bases and J by 1 base, with 16 bases between the two germline ends. Germline CDR1 reads MDHEN; CDR2 reads SYDVKM. The CDR3 has 15 residues.